This entry lists 15 T cell receptor beta chains sequenced from one sample in a study of post-analysis software for immune sequencing data. Study-wide results and limits: Five or six TRBV segments, TRBV5-6, TRBV5-1 and TRBV20-1 among them, were found more frequent in patients than controls.

The TCR beta cDNA libraries contained unique molecular identifiers. MiXCR, run by TCRdb on the PCR reads, gives a single entry per CDR3 protein. The data show approximately 770,000 distinct CDR3 sequences, roughly 50% seen once. Their antigens remain unidentified. The sample consisted of blood. The receptors shown here come from a girl aged 10 to 17 with multiple sclerosis.

The rearrangement joins TRBV4-2 to TRBJ2-7; 11 nucleotides agree with TRBD2. Trimming took 4 bases from V and 4 from J; bases not matched to a gene: 3. CDR3 length: 14 amino acids. Germline CDR1 LGHNA, CDR2 YNFKEQ. In DNA, the CDR3 is TGTGCCAGCAGCCCCACTAGCGGGAGATACGAGCAGTACTTC. Protein sequence: CASSPTSGRYEQYF.

The chain is built from TRBV12-3 or TRBV12-4 and TRBJ2-1; 13 bases are a match to TRBD2. The CDR3 consists of 16 residues. After removal of 2 bases from V and 8 bases from J, the junction contained 6 bases not matched to a gene. CDR3 amino acids: CASSLMGTSGNHEQFF. The CDR3 DNA is TGTGCCAGCAGTTTAATGGGGACTAGCGGGAACCATGAGCAGTTCTTC.

CDR3 sequence: CATRTVGSTEAFF. The DNA for the CDR3 is TGTGCCACCAGGACAGTGGGGAGCACTGAAGCTTTCTTT. The chain has TRBV15 and TRBJ1-1; weak D call: TRBD1 (5 bases). The V end lost 6 bases, the J end lost 4 bases, and 12 bases lay between the germline ends. There are 13 residues in the CDR3. Germline CDR1 and CDR2: LNHNV and YYDKDF (reference sequence).

J is TRBJ2-6 and V is TRBV12-3 or TRBV12-4, with 7 bases lining up with TRBD2. The CDR3 totals 18 residues. The ends lost 3 bases at V and 0 bases at J; junction bases unmatched: 8. DNA of the CDR3: TGTGCCAGCAGTTTTTACGGGACTACCAGCTCTGGGGCCAACGTCCTGACTTTC. It translates to CASSFYGTTSSGANVLTF.

This clonotype appeared a single time. CDR3: CASSILETIAPSETQYF. Here the CDR3 DNA reads TGTGCCAGCAGCATACTCGAGACTATTGCCCCTTCGGAGACCCAGTACTTC. The gene calls are TRBV7-2 and TRBJ2-5, with TRBD2 as a possible D gene (5 bases). The CDR3 is 17 amino acids. Trimming cost V 5 bases and J 5 bases, with 24 bases left between them. CDR1 and CDR2 from the germline V gene are SGHTA and FQGNSA. Supplemented by reference TRBV7-2 and TRBJ2-5, the full variable domain reads GAGVSQSPSNKVTEKGKDVELRCDPISGHTALYWYRQSLGQGLEFLIYFQGNSAPDKSGLPSDRFSAERTGGSVSTLTIQRTQQEDSAVYLCASSILETIAPSETQYFGPGTRLLVL.

To note about this clonotype: At one end, the junction sequence differs from germline, possibly due to a read error. The chain carries TRBV12-3 or TRBV12-4 and TRBJ2-3, with D perhaps TRBD2 (5 bases). CDR3 length: 14 residues. In nucleotides, the CDR3 is TGTGCCAGCAGTTTGGGAGTAAGCACAGATGCGCAGTATTTT. This translates into CASSLGVSTDAQYF.

The chain employs TRBV10-2 and TRBJ2-1; D remains unclear. CDR1 and CDR2 (germline): WSHSY, SAAADI. V shed 2 bases and J shed 9 bases, with 14 bases lying between them. The CDR3 is made up of 14 amino acids. The CDR3 sequence: CASSENPPGGEQFF. The CDR3 DNA reads TGCGCCAGCAGTGAGAACCCACCCGGTGGTGAGCAGTTCTTC.

The genes are TRBV20-1 and TRBJ2-1; 13 bases match TRBD2. The V gene's germline CDR1 is DFQATT and CDR2 SNEGSKA (reference sequence). The V gene end was trimmed by 0 bases and the J gene end by 7 bases; junction bases not matched to a gene: 6. This CDR3 comprises 16 residues. The CDR3: CSARDGLGLAGNEQFF. CDR3 nucleotides: TGCAGTGCTAGAGACGGACTGGGACTAGCGGGAAATGAGCAGTTCTTC.

Notes on this clonotype: One end of the junction does not line up with germline, which may come from a read error. This chain uses TRBV7-9 with TRBJ2-5, with 12 bases lining up with TRBD1. Germline-derived CDR1 and CDR2 are SEHNR and FQNEAQ (reference sequence). The CDR3 extends over 15 amino acids. The CDR3 is CASSVSGTGGVTQYF. CDR3 nucleotide sequence: TGCGCCAGCAGCGTTTCCGGGACAGGGGGCGTGACCCAGTACTTC.

This clonotype appeared a single time. The J gene is TRBJ2-5, the V gene TRBV7-2; 12 nucleotides match TRBD2. Gene TRBJ2-7 matches the end of the DNA better, so the J call may be wrong. CDR3 length: 15 residues. CDR1 is SGHTA, CDR2 FQGNSA, per germline. CDR3 in amino acids: CASSPQTSGSDEQYF. The CDR3 region has the DNA TGTGCCAGCAGCCCTCAGACTAGCGGGAGCGACGAGCAGTACTTC.

The chain uses TRBV6-5 and TRBJ1-2, with D perhaps TRBD1 (6 bases). Trimming took 0 bases from V and 8 from J, leaving 16 bases between them. Germline values: CDR1 MNHEY, CDR2 SVGAGI. The CDR3 consists of 15 residues. The CDR3 nucleotides are TGTGCCAGCAGTTACTCCCCCGGGGGCGAAGGAGGCTACACCTTC. Translated, it gives CASSYSPGGEGGYTF.

The chain employs TRBV25-1 and TRBJ2-1; 12 bases align to TRBD2. Trimming removed 3 bases from V and 2 bases from J; junction bases left unmatched: 2. Germline-derived CDR1 and CDR2 are MGHDK and SYGVNS. This CDR3 spans 16 amino acids. The CDR3: CASSELAGGTYNEQFF. DNA of the CDR3: TGTGCCAGCAGTGAGCTAGCGGGAGGGACCTACAATGAGCAGTTCTTC. The variable domain in full, with the rest retrieved from reference TRBV25-1 and TRBJ2-1, is EADIYQTPRYLVIGTGKKITLECSQTMGHDKMYWYQQDPGMELHLIHYSYGVNSTEKGDLSSESTVSRIRTEHFPLTLESARPSHTSQYLCASSELAGGTYNEQFFGPGTRLTVL.

The rearrangement links TRBV6-5 to TRBJ2-1; D remains unclear. Trimming left V 4 bases short and J 2 bases short, with 12 bases between. The CDR3 is 15 residues long. Germline-derived CDR1 and CDR2 are MNHEY and SVGAGI. Here the CDR3 reads CASSWNYQPYNEQFF. CDR3 nucleotides: TGTGCCAGCAGTTGGAACTACCAGCCCTACAATGAGCAGTTCTTC.

This clonotype has a handful of counts. The chain carries TRBV6-5 and TRBJ2-7; TRBD2 aligns across 7 bases. Looked up from germline, CDR1 is MNHEY and CDR2 is SVGAGI. The CDR3 length is 15 residues. V shed 0 bases, J shed 5 bases, and the junction held 7 bases outside the gene matches. The CDR3 DNA sequence: TGTGCCAGCAGTTACTCGGGCGGGAGCCTCCACGAGCAGTACTTC. Its protein is CASSYSGGSLHEQYF.

The CDR3 nucleotides are TGTGCCAGCAGAGCGACAGGGGGCTACGAGCAGTACTTC. Translated, it gives CASRATGGYEQYF. V usage is TRBV7-6 and J usage is TRBJ2-5; 9 positions agree with TRBD1. The J call is uncertain, as TRBJ2-7 better fits the DNA end. Germline V gene lookup returns CDR1 SGHVS and CDR2 FNYEAQ. This CDR3 is 13 amino acids long.